This TCR beta chain was sequenced during a study of T cell responses to AZD1222 COVID-19 vaccine. Germline CDR1 and CDR2: SEHNR and FQNEAQ (reference sequence). The CDR3 is made up of 15 amino acids. V lost 5 bases and J lost 3; bases outside the gene matches: 8. The method was immunoSEQ multiplex PCR; TCRdb's version includes in-frame clones alone and lacks a portion of them. Of 110,000 to 150,000 clones listed, about 92% are singletons. This receptor was identified in an adult who had recovered from COVID-19. This chain uses TRBV7-9 with TRBJ2-7; 9 bases match TRBD1. The source was peripheral blood, collected after recovery from COVID-19. The CDR3 is CASSIRQGGNYEQYF. In DNA, the CDR3 is TGTGCCAGCAGCATCAGACAGGGGGGTAACTACGAGCAGTACTTC.